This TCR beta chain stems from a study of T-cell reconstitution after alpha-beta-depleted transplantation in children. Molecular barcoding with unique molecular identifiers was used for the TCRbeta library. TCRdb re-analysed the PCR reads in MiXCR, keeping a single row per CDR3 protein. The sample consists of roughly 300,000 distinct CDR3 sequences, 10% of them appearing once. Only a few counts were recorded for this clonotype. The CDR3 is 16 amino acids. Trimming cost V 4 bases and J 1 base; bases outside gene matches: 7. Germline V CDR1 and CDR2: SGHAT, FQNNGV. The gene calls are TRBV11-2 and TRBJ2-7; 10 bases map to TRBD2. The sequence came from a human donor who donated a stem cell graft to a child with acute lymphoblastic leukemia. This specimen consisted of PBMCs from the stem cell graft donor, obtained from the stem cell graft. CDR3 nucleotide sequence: TGTGCCAGCAGCTCCCGGACTAGCGGAGGATCCTACGAGCAGTACTTC. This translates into CASSSRTSGGSYEQYF.